A single sample is the source of the 8 T cell receptor beta chains below, sequenced in a study of cytomegalovirus exposure and HLA in healthy donors. The PCR contained 60 Vbeta and 13 Jbeta primers. The data were produced by immunoSEQ multiplex PCR, yet TCRdb's version contains in-frame clones alone and is incomplete. The top ten clones hold 6.4% of a sample with 150,000 to 200,000 clones, roughly 82% of them seen once. Sequencing was performed on PBMCs. These receptors all come from a man aged 45-60 years in good health and CMV-seropositive.

CDR3 in amino acids: CASSPRTSKASYYEQYV. The CDR3, as DNA: TGTGCCAGCAGCCCCAGGACTAGCAAGGCCAGTTACTACGAGCAGTACGTC. The chain uses TRBV5-6 and TRBJ2-7; 8 nucleotides line up with TRBD2. Germline values: CDR1 SGHDT, CDR2 YYEEEE. J was trimmed by 3 bases and V by 4 bases; bases with no gene match: 15. The CDR3 contains 17 residues.

V is TRBV5-1 and J is TRBJ2-2; maybe TRBD2 (5 bases). This CDR3 has 14 amino acids. In germline, CDR1 is SGHRS, CDR2 YFSETQ. Trimming cost V 4 bases and J 6 bases, with 13 bases left between them. In nucleotides, the CDR3 is TGCGCCAGCAGCCCGGCCCTCGGGGCCGGGGAGCTGTTTTTT. It encodes CASSPALGAGELFF.

This rearrangement joins TRBV6-5 to TRBJ2-7; 7 bases map to TRBD1. V gave up 6 bases and J gave up 7 bases; unmatched junction bases: 9. Per the germline V gene, CDR1 is MNHEY and CDR2 is SVGAGI. CDR3 length equals 13 residues. CDR3 coding DNA: TGTGCCAGCAGACGGACAGGACAGCGGGAGCAGTACTTC. Protein: CASRRTGQREQYF.

V is TRBV18 and J is TRBJ1-1, with TRBD1 identical over 9 bases. This CDR3 spans 16 amino acids. V shed 6 bases, J shed 3 bases, and the junction held 11 bases outside the gene matches. Germline CDR1 KGHSH, CDR2 LQKENI. The CDR3 coding sequence is TGTGCCAGCTCGCCTACCGGGACAGGGTCGGACACTGAAGCTTTCTTT. Protein sequence: CASSPTGTGSDTEAFF.

CDR3 in DNA: TGTGCCAGCAGCTTAGAGGACACGGGACAGGAGGATCAGCCCCAGCATTTT. Translation: CASSLEDTGQEDQPQHF. The chain is built from TRBV7-8 and TRBJ1-5; 8 positions match TRBD1. The CDR3 covers 17 residues. The germline gives CDR1 SGHVS, CDR2 FQNEAQ. The V gene end was trimmed by 1 base and the J gene end by 5 bases; junction bases not matched to a gene: 10.

V gene TRBV5-1 combines with J gene TRBJ1-1, with a possible D match to TRBD1 (5 bases). Trimming removed 6 bases from V and 3 bases from J, with 12 bases in between. The CDR3 totals 13 residues. Germline CDR1 reads SGHRS; CDR2 reads YFSETQ. CDR3 nucleotides: TGCGCCAGCAATGACCCGGGGGACACTGAAGCTTTCTTT. Residues: CASNDPGDTEAFF.

The V and J genes are TRBV11-2 and TRBJ2-1; TRBD2 matches at 7 bases. The CDR3 extends over 16 amino acids. The J segment lost 5 bases and the V segment lost 4 bases, leaving 11 bases of the junction unmatched. Looked up from germline, CDR1 is SGHAT and CDR2 is FQNNGV. This CDR3 reads CASSSLLAEGNNEQFF. The CDR3 coding sequence is TGTGCCAGCAGCTCCCTCCTAGCGGAGGGAAACAATGAGCAGTTCTTC.

The chain employs TRBV28 and TRBJ1-1, with 10 nucleotides matching TRBD1. Germline V gene sequence: CDR1 MDHEN, CDR2 SYDVKM. This CDR3 is built from 16 residues. V lost 2 bases and J lost 0; bases outside the gene matches: 3. In DNA form, the CDR3 reads TGTGCCAGCAGTTTAGGGACAGGGGTCCTGAACACTGAAGCTTTCTTT. It encodes CASSLGTGVLNTEAFF.